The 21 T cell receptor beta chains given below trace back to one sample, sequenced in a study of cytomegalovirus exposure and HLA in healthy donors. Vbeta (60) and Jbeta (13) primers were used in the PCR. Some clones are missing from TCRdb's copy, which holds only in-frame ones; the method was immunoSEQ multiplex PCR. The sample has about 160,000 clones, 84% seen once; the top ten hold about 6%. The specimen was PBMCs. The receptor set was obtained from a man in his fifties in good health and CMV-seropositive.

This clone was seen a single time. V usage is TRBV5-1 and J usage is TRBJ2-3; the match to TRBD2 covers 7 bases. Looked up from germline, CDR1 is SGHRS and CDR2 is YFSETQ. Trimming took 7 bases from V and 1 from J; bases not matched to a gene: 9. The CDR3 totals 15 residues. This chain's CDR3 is CASVTSAGGTDTQYF. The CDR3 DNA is TGCGCCAGCGTAACCTCGGCGGGAGGCACAGATACGCAGTATTTT.

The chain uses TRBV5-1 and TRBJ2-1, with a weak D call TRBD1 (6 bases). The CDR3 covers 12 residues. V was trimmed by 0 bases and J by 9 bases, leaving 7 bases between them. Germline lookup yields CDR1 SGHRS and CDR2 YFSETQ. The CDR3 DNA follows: TGCGCCAGCAGCTTGGAAGGGGGTGAGCAGTTCTTC. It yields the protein CASSLEGGEQFF.

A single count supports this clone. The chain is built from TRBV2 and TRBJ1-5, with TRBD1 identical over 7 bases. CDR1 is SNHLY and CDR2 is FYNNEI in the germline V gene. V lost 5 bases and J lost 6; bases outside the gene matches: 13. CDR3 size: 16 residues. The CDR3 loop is CASSMQDRFVSQPQHF. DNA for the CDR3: TGTGCCAGCAGTATGCAGGACAGGTTTGTCAGTCAGCCCCAGCATTTT.

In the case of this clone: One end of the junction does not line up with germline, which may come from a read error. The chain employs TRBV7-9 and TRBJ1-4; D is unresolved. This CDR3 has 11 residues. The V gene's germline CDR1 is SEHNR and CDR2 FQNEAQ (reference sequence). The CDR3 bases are TGTTCCAGCAGCCTTAATGAAAAACTGTTTTTT. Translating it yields CSSSLNEKLFF. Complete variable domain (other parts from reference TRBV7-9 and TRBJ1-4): DTGVSQNPRHKITKRGQNVTFRCDPISEHNRLYWYRQTLGQGPEFLTYFQNEAQLEKSRLLSDRFSAERPKGSFSTLEIQRTEQGDSAMYLCSSSLNEKLFFGSGTQLSVL.

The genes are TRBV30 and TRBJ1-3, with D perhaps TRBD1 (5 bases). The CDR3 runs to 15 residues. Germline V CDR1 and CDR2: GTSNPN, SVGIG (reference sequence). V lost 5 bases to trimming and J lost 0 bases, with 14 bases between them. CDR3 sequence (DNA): TGTGCCTGGTCGCATGGGGCTCGCTCTGGAAACACCATATATTTT. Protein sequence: CAWSHGARSGNTIYF.

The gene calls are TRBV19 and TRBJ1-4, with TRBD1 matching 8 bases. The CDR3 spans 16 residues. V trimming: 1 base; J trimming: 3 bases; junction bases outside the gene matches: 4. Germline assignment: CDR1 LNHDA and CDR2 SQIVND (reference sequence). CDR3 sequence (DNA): TGTGCCAGTAGTATAGGGACAGGGCAGGCTAATGAAAAACTGTTTTTT. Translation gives CASSIGTGQANEKLFF.

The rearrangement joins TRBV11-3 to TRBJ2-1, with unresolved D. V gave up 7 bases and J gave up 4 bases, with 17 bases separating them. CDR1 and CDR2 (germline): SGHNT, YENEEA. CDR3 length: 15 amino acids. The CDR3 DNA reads TGTGCCAGCACCCCGATGACAAAACCTTACAATGAGCAGTTCTTC. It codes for CASTPMTKPYNEQFF.

The CDR3 DNA sequence: TGTGCCAGCAGCTCACCTCAGGATGAAAAACTGTTTTTT. Translation: CASSSPQDEKLFF. This sequence joins TRBV7-2 and TRBJ1-4; no clear D gene. Germline CDR1 SGHTA, CDR2 FQGNSA. V was cut by 4 bases and J by 6 bases, with 9 bases left in between. CDR3 size: 13 residues.

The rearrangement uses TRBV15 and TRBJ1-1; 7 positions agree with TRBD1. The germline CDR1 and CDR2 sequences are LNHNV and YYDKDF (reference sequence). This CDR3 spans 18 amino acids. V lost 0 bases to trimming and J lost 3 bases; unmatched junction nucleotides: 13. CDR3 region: CATSRDHVTGSFDTEAFF. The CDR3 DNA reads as TGTGCCACCAGCAGAGATCATGTGACAGGGAGTTTTGACACTGAAGCTTTCTTT. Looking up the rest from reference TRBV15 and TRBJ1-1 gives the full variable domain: DAMVIQNPRYQVTQFGKPVTLSCSQTLNHNVMYWYQQKSSQAPKLLFHYYDKDFNNEADTPDNFQSRRPNTSFCFLDIRSPGLGDTAMYLCATSRDHVTGSFDTEAFFGQGTRLTVV.

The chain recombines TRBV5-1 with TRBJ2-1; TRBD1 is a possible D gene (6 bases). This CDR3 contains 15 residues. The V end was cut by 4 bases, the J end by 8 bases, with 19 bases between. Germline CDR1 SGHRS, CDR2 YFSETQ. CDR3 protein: CASSPRQASKDEQFF. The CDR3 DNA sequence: TGCGCCAGCAGCCCGCGACAGGCCTCAAAGGATGAGCAGTTCTTC. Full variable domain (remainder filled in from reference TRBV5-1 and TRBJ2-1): KAGVTQTPRYLIKTRGQQVTLSCSPISGHRSVSWYQQTPGQGLQFLFEYFSETQRNKGNFPGRFSGRQFSNSRSEMNVSTLELGDSALYLCASSPRQASKDEQFFGPGTRLTVL.

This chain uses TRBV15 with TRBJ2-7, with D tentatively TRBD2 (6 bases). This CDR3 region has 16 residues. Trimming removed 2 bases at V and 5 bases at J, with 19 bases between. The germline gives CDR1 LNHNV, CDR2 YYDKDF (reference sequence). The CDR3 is CATSRSRFPASDEQYF. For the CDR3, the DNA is TGTGCCACCAGCAGATCTAGATTCCCAGCTAGCGACGAGCAGTACTTC. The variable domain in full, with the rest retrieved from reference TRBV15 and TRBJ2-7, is DAMVIQNPRYQVTQFGKPVTLSCSQTLNHNVMYWYQQKSSQAPKLLFHYYDKDFNNEADTPDNFQSRRPNTSFCFLDIRSPGLGDTAMYLCATSRSRFPASDEQYFGPGTRLTVT.

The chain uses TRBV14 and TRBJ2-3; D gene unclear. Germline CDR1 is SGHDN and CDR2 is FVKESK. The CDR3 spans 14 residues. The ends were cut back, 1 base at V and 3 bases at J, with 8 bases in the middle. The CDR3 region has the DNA TGTGCCAGCAGCCAAGCCCCTAGAACAGATACGCAGTATTTT. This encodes CASSQAPRTDTQYF. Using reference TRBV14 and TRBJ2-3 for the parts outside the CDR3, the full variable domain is EAGVTQFPSHSVIEKGQTVTLRCDPISGHDNLYWYRRVMGKEIKFLLHFVKESKQDESGMPNNRFLAERTGGTYSTLKVQPAELEDSGVYFCASSQAPRTDTQYFGPGTRLTVL.

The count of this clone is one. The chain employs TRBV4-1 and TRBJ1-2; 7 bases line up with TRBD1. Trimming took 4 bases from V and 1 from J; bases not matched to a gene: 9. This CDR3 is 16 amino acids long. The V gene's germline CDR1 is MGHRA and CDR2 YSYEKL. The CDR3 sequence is CASSPGTVAVNYGYTF. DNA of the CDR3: TGCGCCAGCAGCCCCGGGACAGTCGCGGTTAACTATGGCTACACCTTC.

The CDR3 coding sequence is TGTGCCAGCAGCTTACTCCTAGTTCCCTCCTACGAGCAGTACGTC. Translation: CASSLLLVPSYEQYV. The chain has TRBV7-8 and TRBJ2-7; D unclear. Trimming removed 2 bases from V and 0 bases from J, with 11 bases in between. CDR1 and CDR2 (germline): SGHVS, FQNEAQ. This CDR3 spans 15 amino acids.

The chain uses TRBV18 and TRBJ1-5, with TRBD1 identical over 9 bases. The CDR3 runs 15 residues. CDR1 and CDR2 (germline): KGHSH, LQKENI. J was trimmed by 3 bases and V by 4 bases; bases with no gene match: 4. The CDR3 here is CASSLGTGINQPQHF. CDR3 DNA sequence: TGTGCCAGCTCACTCGGGACAGGGATCAATCAGCCCCAGCATTTT.

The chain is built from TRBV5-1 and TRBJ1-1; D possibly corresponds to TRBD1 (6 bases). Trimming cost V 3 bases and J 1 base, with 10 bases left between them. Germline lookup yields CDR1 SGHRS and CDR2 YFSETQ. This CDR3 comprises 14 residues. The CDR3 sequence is CASSWGTSNTEAFF. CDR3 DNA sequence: TGCGCCAGCAGCTGGGGGACATCGAACACTGAAGCTTTCTTT.

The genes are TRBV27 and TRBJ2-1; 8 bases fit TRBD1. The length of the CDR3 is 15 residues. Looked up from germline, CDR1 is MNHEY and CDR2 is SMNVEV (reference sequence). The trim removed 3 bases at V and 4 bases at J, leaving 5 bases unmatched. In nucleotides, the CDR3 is TGTGCCAGCAGTTTGCGGGGACAGGATTACAATGAGCAGTTCTTC. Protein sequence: CASSLRGQDYNEQFF.

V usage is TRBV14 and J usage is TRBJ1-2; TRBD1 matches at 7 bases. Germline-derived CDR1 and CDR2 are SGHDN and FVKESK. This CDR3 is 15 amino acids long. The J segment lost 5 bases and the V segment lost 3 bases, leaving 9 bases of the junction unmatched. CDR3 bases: TGTGCCAGCAGCCAGGCTTCGACAGGGAAATATGGCTACACCTTC. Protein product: CASSQASTGKYGYTF.

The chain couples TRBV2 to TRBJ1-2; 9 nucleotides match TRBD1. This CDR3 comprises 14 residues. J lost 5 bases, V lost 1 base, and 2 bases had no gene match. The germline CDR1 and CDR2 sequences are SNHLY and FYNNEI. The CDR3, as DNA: TGTGCCAGCAGTGAAGAGACAGGGGGGTATGGCTACACCTTC. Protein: CASSEETGGYGYTF.

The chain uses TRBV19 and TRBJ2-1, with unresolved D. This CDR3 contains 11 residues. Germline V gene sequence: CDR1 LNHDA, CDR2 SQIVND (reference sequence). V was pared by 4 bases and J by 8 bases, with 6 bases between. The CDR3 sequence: CASSRADEQFF. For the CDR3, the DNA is TGTGCCAGTAGTAGGGCCGATGAGCAGTTCTTC.

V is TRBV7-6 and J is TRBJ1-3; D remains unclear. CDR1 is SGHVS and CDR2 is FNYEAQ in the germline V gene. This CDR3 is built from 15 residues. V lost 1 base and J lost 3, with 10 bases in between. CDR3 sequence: CASSLEVAGGNTIYF. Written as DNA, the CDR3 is TGTGCCAGCAGCTTAGAAGTGGCAGGTGGAAACACCATATATTTT.